This T cell receptor (beta chain) appears in the sequencing data of a study of shared clonotypes between healthy human individuals. Study information: For every donor, three CD4 naive, three CD4 memory, two CD8 naive and one CD8 memory plates were used. Study findings and constraints: Non-shared clonotypes had lower generation probabilities than clonotypes shared by all four sorted-subset donors. What naive subsets generally showed was a larger estimated richness than memory subsets showed.

Sorted-subset replicate PCR reactions were performed with around 200 ng DNA, corresponding to tens of thousands of T cell genomes. The repertoire was sequenced with immunoSEQ multiplex PCR; TCRdb's copy has only in-frame clones and lacks some. The sample includes roughly 2,000,000 clones, about 95% of them seen just once. V was clipped by 8 bases and J by 1 base, with 2 bases between them. The CDR3 covers 10 residues. The germline V gene encodes CDR1 SNHLY and CDR2 FYNNEI. This clone was counted a few times. Its specificity is unknown. Naive CD8 cells lacked CD45RO, underwent positive selection for CCR7 and left out terminally differentiated effector memory CD45RA+ cells.

The V call is TRBV2, the J call TRBJ1-1, with D unclear. The source of this sequence is a man younger than 35 in good health. Sample: naive CD8+ T cells sorted from blood. The chain's CDR3 is CASANTEAFF. The CDR3 nucleotides are TGTGCCAGCGCGAACACTGAAGCTTTCTTT.